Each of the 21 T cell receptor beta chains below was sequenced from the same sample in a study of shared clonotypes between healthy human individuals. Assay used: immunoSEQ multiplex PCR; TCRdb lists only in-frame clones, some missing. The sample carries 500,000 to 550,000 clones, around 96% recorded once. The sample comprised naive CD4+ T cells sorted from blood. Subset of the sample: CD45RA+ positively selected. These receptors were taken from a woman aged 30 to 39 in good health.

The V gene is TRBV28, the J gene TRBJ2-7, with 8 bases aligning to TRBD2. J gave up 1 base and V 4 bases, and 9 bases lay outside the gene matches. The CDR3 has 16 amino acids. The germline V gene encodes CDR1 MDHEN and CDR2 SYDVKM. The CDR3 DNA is TGTGCCAGCAGTTCCCCCCCCAGCGGGGGTTCCTACGAGCAGTACTTC. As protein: CASSSPPSGGSYEQYF.

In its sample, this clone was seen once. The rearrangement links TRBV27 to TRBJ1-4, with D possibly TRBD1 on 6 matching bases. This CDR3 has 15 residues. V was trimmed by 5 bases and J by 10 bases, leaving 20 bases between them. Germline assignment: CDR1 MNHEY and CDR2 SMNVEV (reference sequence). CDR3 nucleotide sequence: TGTGCCAGCAGTCTCAGCTCAGGGGCCGGGGGAAAACTGTTTTTT. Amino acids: CASSLSSGAGGKLFF.

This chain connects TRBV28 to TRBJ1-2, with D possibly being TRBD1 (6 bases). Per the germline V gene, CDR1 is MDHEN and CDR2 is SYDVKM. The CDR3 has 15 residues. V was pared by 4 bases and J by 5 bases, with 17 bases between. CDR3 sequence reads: CASSSQGMASYGYTF. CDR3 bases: TGTGCCAGCAGTTCTCAGGGGATGGCTAGTTATGGCTACACCTTC.

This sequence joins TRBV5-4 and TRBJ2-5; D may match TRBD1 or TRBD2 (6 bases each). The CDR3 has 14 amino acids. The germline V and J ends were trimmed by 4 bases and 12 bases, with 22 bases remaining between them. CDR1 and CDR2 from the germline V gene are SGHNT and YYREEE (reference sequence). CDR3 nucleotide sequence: TGTGCCAGCAGCCAGTTTGGGGGGACACCTAGAAAGTACTTC. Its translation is CASSQFGGTPRKYF.

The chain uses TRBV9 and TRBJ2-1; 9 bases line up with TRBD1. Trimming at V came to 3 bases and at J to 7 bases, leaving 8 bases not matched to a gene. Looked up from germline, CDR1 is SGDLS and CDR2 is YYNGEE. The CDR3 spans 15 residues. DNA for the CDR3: TGTGCCAGCAGCGATGCCGGGACAGGGCGTAATGAGCAGTTCTTC. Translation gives CASSDAGTGRNEQFF.

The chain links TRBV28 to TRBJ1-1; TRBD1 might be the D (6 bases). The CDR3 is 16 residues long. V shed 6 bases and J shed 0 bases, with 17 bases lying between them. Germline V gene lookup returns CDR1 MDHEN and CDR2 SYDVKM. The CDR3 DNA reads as TGTGCCAGCAGCCGACCCCAGACAGGAATGAACACTGAAGCTTTCTTT. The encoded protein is CASSRPQTGMNTEAFF.

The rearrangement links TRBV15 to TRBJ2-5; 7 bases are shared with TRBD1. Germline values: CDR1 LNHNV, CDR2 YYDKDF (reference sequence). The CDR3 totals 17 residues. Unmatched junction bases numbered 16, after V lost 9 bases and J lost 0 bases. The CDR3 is CATLGTESGPYQETQYF. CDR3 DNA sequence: TGTGCCACACTAGGGACAGAATCCGGTCCGTACCAAGAGACCCAGTACTTC.

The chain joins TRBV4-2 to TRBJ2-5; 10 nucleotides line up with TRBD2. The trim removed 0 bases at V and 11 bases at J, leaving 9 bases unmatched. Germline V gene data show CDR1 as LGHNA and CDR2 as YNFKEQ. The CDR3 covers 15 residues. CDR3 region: CASSQDHGTSDEQYF. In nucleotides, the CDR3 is TGTGCCAGCAGCCAAGATCACGGGACTAGCGATGAGCAGTACTTC.

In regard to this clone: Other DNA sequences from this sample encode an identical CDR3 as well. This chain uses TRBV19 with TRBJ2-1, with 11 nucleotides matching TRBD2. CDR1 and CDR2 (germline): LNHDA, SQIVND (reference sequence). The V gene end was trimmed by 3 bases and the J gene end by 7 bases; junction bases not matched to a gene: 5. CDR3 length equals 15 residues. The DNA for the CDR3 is TGTGCCAGTAGTATCACTAGCGGGAGTTGGAATGAGCAGTTCTTC. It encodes CASSITSGSWNEQFF.

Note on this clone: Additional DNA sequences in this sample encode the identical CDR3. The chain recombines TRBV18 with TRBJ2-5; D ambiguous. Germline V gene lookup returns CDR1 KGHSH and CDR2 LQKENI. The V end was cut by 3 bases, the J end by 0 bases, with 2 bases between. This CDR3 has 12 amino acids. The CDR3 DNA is TGTGCCAGCTCACCTTACCAAGAGACCCAGTACTTC. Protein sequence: CASSPYQETQYF.

The CDR3 bases are TGTGCCAGCAGTGTGGGACTTGCCAATGAGCAGTTCTTC. Translating gives CASSVGLANEQFF. The chain combines TRBV2 with TRBJ2-1, with TRBD2 as a possible D gene (6 bases). There are 13 residues in the CDR3. The V gene lost 4 bases and the J gene lost 6 bases, with 10 bases spanning the gap. In germline, CDR1 is SNHLY, CDR2 FYNNEI.

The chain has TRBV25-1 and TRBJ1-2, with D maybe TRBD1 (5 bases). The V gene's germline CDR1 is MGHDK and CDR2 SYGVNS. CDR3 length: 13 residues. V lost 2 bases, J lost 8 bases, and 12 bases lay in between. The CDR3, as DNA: TGTGCCAGCAGTGAAGTCAGGGCGGGGGGCTACACCTTC. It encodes CASSEVRAGGYTF.

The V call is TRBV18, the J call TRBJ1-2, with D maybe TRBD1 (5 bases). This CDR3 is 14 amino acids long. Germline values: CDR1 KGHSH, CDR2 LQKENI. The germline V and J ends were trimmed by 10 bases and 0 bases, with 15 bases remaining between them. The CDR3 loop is CATAPRGANYGYTF. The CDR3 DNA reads TGTGCCACCGCACCAAGGGGAGCTAACTATGGCTACACCTTC.

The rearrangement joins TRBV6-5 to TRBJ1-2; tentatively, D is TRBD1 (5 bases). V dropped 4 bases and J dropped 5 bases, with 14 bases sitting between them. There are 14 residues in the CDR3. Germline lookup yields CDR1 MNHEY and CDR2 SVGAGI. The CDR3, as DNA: TGTGCCAGCAGTTCCCAGGGTGTATGGTATGGCTACACCTTC. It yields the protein CASSSQGVWYGYTF.

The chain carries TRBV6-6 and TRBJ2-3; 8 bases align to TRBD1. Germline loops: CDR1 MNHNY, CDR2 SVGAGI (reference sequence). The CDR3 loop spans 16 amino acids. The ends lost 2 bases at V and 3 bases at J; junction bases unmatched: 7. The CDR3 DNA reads TGTGCCAGCAGTTACGACACAGGGGGATTAACAGATACGCAGTATTTT. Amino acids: CASSYDTGGLTDTQYF.

The CDR3, as DNA: TGTGCCAGCAGCCACGATCTCACTTCCTACGAGCAGTACTTC. Translation gives CASSHDLTSYEQYF. The chain recombines TRBV14 with TRBJ2-7; D gene uncertain. Trimming shortened V by 3 bases and J by 1 base, and 10 bases separated the two germline ends. There are 14 residues in the CDR3. In germline, CDR1 is SGHDN, CDR2 FVKESK.

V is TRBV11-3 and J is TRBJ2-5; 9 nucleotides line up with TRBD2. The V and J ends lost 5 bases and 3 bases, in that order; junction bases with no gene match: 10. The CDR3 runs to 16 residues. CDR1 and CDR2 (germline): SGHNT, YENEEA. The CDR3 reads CASSPRAAGGEETQYF. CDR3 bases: TGTGCCAGCAGCCCCAGGGCAGCGGGAGGAGAAGAGACCCAGTACTTC.

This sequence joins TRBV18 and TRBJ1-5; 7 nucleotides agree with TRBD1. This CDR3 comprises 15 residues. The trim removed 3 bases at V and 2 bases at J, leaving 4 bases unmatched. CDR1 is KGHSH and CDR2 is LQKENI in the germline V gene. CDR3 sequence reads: CASSPTGNGNQPQHF. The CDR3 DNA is TGTGCCAGCTCACCGACAGGGAACGGCAATCAGCCCCAGCATTTT.

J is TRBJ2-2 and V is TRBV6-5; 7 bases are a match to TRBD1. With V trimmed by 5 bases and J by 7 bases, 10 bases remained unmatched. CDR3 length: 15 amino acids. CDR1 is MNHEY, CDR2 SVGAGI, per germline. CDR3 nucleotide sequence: TGTGCCAGCAGTACCTACATCACAGGGGTCGGGGAGCTGTTTTTT. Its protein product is CASSTYITGVGELFF.

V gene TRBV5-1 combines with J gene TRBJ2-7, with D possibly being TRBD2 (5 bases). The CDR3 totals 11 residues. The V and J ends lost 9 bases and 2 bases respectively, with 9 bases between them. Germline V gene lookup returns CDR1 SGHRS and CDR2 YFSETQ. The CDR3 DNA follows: TGCGCCACCGGGATTACCTACGAGCAGTACTTC. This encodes CATGITYEQYF.

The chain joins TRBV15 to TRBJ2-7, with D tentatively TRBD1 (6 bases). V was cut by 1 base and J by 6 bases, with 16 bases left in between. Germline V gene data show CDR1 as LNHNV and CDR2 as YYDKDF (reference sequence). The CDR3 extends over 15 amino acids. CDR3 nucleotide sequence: TGTGCCACCAGCAGAGCTGGACAGAGCGTTTCCGAGCAGTACTTC. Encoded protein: CATSRAGQSVSEQYF. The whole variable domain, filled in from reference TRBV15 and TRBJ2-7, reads DAMVIQNPRYQVTQFGKPVTLSCSQTLNHNVMYWYQQKSSQAPKLLFHYYDKDFNNEADTPDNFQSRRPNTSFCFLDIRSPGLGDTAMYLCATSRAGQSVSEQYFGPGTRLTVT.